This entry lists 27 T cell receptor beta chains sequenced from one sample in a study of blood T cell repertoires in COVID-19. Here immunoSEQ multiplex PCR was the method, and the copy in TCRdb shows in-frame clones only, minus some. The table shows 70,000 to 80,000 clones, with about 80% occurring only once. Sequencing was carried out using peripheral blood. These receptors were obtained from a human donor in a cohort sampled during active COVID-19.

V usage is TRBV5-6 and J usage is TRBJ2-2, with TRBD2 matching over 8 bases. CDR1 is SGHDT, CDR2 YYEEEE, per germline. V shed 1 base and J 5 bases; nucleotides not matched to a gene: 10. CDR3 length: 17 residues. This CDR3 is CASSLSLAGGRTGELFF. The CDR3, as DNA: TGTGCCAGCAGCTTGTCCCTAGCGGGTGGGCGAACCGGGGAGCTGTTTTTT.

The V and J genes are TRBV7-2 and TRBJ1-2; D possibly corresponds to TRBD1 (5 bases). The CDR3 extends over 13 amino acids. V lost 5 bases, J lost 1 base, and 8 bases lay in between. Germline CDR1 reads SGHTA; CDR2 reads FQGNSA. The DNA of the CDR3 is TGTGCCAGCAGCCGGACACTTAACTATGGCTACACCTTC. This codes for CASSRTLNYGYTF.

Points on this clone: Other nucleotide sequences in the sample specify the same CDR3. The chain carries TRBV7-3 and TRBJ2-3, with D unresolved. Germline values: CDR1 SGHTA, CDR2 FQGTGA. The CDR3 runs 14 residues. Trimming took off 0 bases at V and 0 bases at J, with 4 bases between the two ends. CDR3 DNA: TGTGCCAGCAGCTTAACCGGGAGCACAGATACGCAGTATTTT. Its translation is CASSLTGSTDTQYF.

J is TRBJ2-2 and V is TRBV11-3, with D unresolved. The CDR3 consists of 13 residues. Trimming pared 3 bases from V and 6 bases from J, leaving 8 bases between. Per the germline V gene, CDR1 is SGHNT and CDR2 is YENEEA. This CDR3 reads CASSLSRAGELFF. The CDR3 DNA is TGTGCCAGCAGCTTGTCACGGGCCGGGGAGCTGTTTTTT.

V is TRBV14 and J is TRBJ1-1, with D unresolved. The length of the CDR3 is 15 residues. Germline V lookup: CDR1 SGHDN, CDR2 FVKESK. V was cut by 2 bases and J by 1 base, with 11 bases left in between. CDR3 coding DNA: TGTGCCAGCAGCCAACTCAGGCCACCGAACACTGAAGCTTTCTTT. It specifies CASSQLRPPNTEAFF.

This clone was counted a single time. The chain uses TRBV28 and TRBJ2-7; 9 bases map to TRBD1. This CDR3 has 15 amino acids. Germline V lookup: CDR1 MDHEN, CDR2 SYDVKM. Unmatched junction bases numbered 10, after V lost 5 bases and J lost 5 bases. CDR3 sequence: CASSPQRQGVHEQYF. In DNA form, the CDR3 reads TGTGCCAGCAGTCCACAACGACAGGGGGTACACGAGCAGTACTTC.

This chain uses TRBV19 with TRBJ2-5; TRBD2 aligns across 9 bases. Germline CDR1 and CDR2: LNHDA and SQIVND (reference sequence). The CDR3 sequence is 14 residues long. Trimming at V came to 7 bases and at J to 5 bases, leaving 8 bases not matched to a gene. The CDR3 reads CASTPSGVMETQYF. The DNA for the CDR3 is TGTGCCAGTACCCCTAGCGGGGTGATGGAGACCCAGTACTTC.

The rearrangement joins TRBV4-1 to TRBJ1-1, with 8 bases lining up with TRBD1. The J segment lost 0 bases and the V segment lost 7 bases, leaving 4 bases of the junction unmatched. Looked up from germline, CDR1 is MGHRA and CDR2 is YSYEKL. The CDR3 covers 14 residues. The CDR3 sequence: CASTRQGMNTEAFF. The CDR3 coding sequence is TGCGCCAGCACCCGACAGGGGATGAACACTGAAGCTTTCTTT.

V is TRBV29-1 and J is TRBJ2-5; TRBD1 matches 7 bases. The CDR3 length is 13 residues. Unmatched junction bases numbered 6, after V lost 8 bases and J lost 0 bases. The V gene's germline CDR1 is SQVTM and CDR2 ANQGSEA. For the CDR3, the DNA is TGCAGCTCCGTACAGGGGAACCAAGAGACCCAGTACTTC. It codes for CSSVQGNQETQYF.

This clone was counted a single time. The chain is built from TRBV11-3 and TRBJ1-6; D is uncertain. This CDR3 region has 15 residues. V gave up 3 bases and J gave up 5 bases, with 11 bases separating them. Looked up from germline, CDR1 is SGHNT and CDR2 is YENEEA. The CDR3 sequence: CASSFRGPNNSPLHF. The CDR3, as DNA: TGTGCCAGCAGCTTTCGGGGTCCGAATAATTCACCCCTCCACTTT.

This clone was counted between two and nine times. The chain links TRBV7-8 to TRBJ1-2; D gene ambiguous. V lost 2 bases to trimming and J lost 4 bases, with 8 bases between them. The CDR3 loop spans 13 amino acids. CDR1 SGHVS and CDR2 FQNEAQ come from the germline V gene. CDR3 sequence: CASSLPRSYGYTF. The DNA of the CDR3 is TGTGCCAGCAGCTTACCGCGAAGCTATGGCTACACCTTC.

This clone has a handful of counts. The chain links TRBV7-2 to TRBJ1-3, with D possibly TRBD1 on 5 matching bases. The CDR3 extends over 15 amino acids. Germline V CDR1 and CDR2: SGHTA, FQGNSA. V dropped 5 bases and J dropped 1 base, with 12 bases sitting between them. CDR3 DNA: TGTGCCAGCAGCGCCGCGGCAGGGTCTGGAAACACCATATATTTT. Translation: CASSAAAGSGNTIYF.

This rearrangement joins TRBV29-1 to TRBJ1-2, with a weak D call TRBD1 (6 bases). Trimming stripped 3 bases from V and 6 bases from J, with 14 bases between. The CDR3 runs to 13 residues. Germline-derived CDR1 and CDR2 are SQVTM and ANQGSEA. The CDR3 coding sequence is TGCAGCGTTGAGCCCCGACAGGCGGATGGCTACACCTTC. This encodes CSVEPRQADGYTF.

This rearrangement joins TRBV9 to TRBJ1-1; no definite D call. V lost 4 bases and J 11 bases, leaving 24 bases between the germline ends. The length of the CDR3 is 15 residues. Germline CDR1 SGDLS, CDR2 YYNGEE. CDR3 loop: CASSPSPATTRSAFF. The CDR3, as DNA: TGTGCCAGCAGCCCCTCTCCCGCGACCACGCGGAGCGCTTTCTTT.

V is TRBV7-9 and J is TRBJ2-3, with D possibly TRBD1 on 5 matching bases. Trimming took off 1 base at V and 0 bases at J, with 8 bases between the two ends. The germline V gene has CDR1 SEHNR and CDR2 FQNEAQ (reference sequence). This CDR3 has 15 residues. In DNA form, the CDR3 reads TGTGCCAGCAGCTTAGAAGGGGCGAGCACAGATACGCAGTATTTT. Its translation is CASSLEGASTDTQYF.

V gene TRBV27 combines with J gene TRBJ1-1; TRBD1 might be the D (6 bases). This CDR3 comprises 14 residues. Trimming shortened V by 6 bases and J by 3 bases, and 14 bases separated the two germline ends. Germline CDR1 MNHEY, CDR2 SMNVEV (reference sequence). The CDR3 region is CASRRQGKDTEAFF. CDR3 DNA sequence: TGTGCCAGCAGACGCCAGGGGAAGGACACTGAAGCTTTCTTT.

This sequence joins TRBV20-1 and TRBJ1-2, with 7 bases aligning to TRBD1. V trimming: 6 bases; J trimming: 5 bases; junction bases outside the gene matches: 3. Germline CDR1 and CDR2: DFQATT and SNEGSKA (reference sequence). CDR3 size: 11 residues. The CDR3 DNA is TGCAGTGCACCGACAGGGTATGGCTACACCTTC. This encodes CSAPTGYGYTF.

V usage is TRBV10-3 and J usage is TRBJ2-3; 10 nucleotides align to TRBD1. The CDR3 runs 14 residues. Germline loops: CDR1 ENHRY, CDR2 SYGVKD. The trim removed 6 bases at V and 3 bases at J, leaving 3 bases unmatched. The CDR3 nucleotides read TGTGCCATCAGCCCGGGACAGGGGACAGATACGCAGTATTTT. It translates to CAISPGQGTDTQYF.

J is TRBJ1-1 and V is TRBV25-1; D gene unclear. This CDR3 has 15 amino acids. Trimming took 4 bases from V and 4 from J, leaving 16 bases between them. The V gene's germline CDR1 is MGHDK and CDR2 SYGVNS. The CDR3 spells CASSVGYRGSTEAFF. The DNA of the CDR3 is TGTGCCAGCAGTGTAGGATATCGGGGTAGCACTGAAGCTTTCTTT. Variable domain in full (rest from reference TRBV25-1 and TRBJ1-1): EADIYQTPRYLVIGTGKKITLECSQTMGHDKMYWYQQDPGMELHLIHYSYGVNSTEKGDLSSESTVSRIRTEHFPLTLESARPSHTSQYLCASSVGYRGSTEAFFGQGTRLTVV.

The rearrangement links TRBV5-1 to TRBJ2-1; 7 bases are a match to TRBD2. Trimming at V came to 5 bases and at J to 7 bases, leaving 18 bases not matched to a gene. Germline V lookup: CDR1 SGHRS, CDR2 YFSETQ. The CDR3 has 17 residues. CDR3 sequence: CASSHVLVGGSGNEQFF. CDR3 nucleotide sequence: TGCGCCAGCAGTCACGTCCTAGTTGGCGGGAGTGGGAATGAGCAGTTCTTC.

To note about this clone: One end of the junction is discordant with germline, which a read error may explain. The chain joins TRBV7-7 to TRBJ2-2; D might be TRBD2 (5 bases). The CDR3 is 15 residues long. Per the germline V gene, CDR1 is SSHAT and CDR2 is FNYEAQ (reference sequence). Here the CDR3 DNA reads TGTGCTAGCAGCTTAGCGCCATTGCAGACCGGGGAGCTGTTTTTT. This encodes CASSLAPLQTGELFF.

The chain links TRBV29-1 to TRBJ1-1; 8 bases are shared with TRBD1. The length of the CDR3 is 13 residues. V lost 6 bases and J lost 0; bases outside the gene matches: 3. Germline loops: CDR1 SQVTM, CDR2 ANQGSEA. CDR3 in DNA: TGCAGCGTGGGGGACAGGATGAACACTGAAGCTTTCTTT. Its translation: CSVGDRMNTEAFF.

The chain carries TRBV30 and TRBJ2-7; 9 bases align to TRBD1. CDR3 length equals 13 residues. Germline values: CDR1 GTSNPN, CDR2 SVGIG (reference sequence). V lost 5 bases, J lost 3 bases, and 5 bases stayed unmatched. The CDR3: CAWSDRGFYEQYF. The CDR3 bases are TGTGCCTGGTCGGACAGGGGCTTCTACGAGCAGTACTTC.

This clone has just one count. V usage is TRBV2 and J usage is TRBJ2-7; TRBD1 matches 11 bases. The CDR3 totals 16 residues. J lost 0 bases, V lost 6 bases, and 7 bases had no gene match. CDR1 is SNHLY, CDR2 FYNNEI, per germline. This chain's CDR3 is CASRAPGQGDSYEQYF. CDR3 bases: TGTGCCAGCAGAGCTCCGGGACAGGGGGACTCCTACGAGCAGTACTTC.

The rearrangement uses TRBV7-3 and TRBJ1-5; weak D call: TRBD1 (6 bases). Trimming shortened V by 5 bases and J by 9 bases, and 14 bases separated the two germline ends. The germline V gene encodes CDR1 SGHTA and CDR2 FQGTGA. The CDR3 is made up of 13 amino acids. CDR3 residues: CASSRTASGPQHF. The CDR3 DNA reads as TGTGCCAGCAGCCGGACAGCCTCAGGGCCCCAGCATTTT.

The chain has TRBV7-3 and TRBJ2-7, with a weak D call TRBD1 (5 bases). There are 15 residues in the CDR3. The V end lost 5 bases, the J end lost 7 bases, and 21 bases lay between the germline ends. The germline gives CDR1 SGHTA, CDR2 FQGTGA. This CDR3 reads CASSPPPDKAREQYF. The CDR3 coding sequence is TGTGCCAGCAGCCCCCCCCCGGACAAAGCGAGAGAGCAGTACTTC.

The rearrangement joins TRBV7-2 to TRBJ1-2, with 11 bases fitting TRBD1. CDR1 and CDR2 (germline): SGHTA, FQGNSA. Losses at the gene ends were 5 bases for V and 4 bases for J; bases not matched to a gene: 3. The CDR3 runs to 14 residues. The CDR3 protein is CASSRDRGGYGYTF. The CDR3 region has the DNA TGTGCCAGCAGCCGGGACAGGGGGGGCTATGGCTACACCTTC. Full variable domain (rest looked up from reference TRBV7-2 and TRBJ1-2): GAGVSQSPSNKVTEKGKDVELRCDPISGHTALYWYRQSLGQGLEFLIYFQGNSAPDKSGLPSDRFSAERTGGSVSTLTIQRTQQEDSAVYLCASSRDRGGYGYTFGSGTRLTVV.